This TCR beta chain was sequenced for a study of cytomegalovirus exposure and HLA in healthy donors. Whereas donors were nominally healthy upon sampling, unrecorded immune exposures were probable. Study observations and caveats: The authors later found TCR association rates varying by HLA locus, with DRB1 most and HLA-C fewest. It was approximately 150 TCR beta chains that were listed as cytomegalovirus-associated.

Amplification used 60 Vbeta primers and 13 Jbeta primers. Method: immunoSEQ multiplex PCR; TCRdb's copy keeps in-frame clones and lacks some. The repertoire has around 300,000 clones, about 90% of them found once; the top ten carry approximately 2.2%. Germline V gene sequence: CDR1 SGHTA, CDR2 FQGNSA. The CDR3 runs to 14 residues. The V end was cut by 5 bases, the J end by 7 bases, with 18 bases between. As to this clone: Its specificity is not known.

The source is a woman under 30 in good health and CMV-seronegative. This sequence joins TRBV7-2 and TRBJ2-7; TRBD2 might be the D (6 bases). Sequencing was performed on PBMCs. The CDR3 loop reads CASSLLGLRGEQYF. In DNA, the CDR3 is TGTGCCAGCAGCCTACTGGGACTTCGGGGGGAGCAGTACTTC. The whole variable domain, filled in from reference TRBV7-2 and TRBJ2-7, reads GAGVSQSPSNKVTEKGKDVELRCDPISGHTALYWYRQSLGQGLEFLIYFQGNSAPDKSGLPSDRFSAERTGGSVSTLTIQRTQQEDSAVYLCASSLLGLRGEQYFGPGTRLTVT.